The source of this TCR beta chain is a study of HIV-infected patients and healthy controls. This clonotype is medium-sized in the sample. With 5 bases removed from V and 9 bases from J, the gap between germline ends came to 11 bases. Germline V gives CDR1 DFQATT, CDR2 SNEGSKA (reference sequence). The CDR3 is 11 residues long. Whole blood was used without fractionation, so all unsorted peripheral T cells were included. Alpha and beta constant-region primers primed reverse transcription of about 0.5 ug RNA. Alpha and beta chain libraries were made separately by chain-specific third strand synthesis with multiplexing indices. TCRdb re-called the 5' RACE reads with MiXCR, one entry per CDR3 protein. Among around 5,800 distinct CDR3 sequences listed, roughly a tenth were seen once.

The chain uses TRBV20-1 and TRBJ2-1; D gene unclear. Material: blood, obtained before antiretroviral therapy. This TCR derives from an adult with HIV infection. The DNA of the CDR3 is TGCAGTGCTCCCGACCGAACTGAGCAGTTCTTC. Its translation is CSAPDRTEQFF.